This TCR beta chain came from a study of T cell changes during pregnancy in multiple sclerosis. Looked up from germline, CDR1 is MGHRA and CDR2 is YSYEKL. V was clipped by 3 bases and J by 4 bases, with 13 bases between them. The CDR3 is made up of 15 amino acids. Measured with immunoSEQ multiplex PCR; TCRdb has only the in-frame clones, and not every one. The sample holds around 54,000 clones, 85% to 95% seen once. The count of this clone is one. The source is a female donor in good health, enrolled as a control in a pregnancy study. The chain has TRBV4-1 and TRBJ1-3; D gene ambiguous. This specimen was CD4+ T cells from peripheral blood mononuclear cells, taken after pregnancy. DNA of the CDR3: TGCGCCAGCAGCCATCCCCGGAGGGCCGGAAACACCATATATTTT. Translating gives CASSHPRRAGNTIYF.